This TCR beta chain was identified during a study of T cell repertoires in cytomegalovirus infection. Study-level information: It was the public TCR beta signatures that indicated both CMV infection and matching HLA type.

TCRdb itself ran the reads through MiXCR, one entry per CDR3 protein. The sample holds 140,000 to 150,000 distinct CDR3 sequences, roughly a third seen once. Study observations and caveats: HLA-C-restricted CMV-specific TCR beta clonotypes were dominant in the ex vivo response.

As concerns this clonotype: Antigen unknown.

Germline assignment: CDR1 MDHEN and CDR2 SYDVKM. This CDR3 contains 15 residues. J lost 2 bases, V lost 5 bases, and 9 bases had no gene match. This chain joins TRBV28 and TRBJ2-7; the match to TRBD1 covers 7 bases. The sequenced sample was CD8+ T cells from cultured PBMCs, obtained from culture after CMV antigen stimulation. The origin of this receptor is a human donor in good health (CMV status not recorded). Some clones in this sample may be carry-over from other donors' samples. The DNA of the CDR3 is TGTGCCAGCAGTCGACCGACAGGGTTACCCTACGAGCAGTACTTC. It yields the protein CASSRPTGLPYEQYF.